A single sample is the source of the 19 T cell receptor beta chains below, sequenced in a study of radiation and T cells in renal cell carcinoma. Sequencing was performed with immunoSEQ multiplex PCR; in TCRdb, only in-frame clones are kept and a portion is missing. This sample has roughly 120,000 clones, with 75% to 90% found just once. As for time point: blood 2 weeks post-SBRT. The sample's treatment: 15 Gy SBRT to primary tumor, nephrectomy 4 weeks later. The source material was blood, sampled from a patient whose treatment included radiotherapy and nephrectomy. Receptors were obtained from a woman aged 60 to 75 with renal cell carcinoma.

The V call is TRBV7-6, the J call TRBJ2-1, with D unresolved. V lost 0 bases and J 0 bases, leaving 12 bases between the germline ends. The germline gives CDR1 SGHVS, CDR2 FNYEAQ. This CDR3 is 17 amino acids long. CDR3 region: CASSLAKTASSYNEQFF. Here the CDR3 DNA reads TGTGCCAGCAGCTTAGCGAAGACCGCAAGCTCCTACAATGAGCAGTTCTTC.

This clone was observed a single time. The V and J genes are TRBV6-6 and TRBJ1-3; maybe TRBD1 (6 bases). Trimming removed 6 bases from V and 7 bases from J, with 10 bases in between. The CDR3 covers 12 residues. CDR1 and CDR2 from the germline V gene are MNHNY and SVGAGI (reference sequence). CDR3: CASRGGGNTIYF. The CDR3 coding sequence is TGTGCCAGCAGGGGGGGCGGGAACACCATATATTTT.

V is TRBV11-3 and J is TRBJ2-7; no reliable D call. CDR3 length equals 14 residues. Germline V CDR1 and CDR2: SGHNT, YENEEA. Trimming removed 5 bases from V and 4 bases from J, with 15 bases in between. CDR3 sequence reads: CASSQGPASYEQYF. Written as DNA, the CDR3 is TGTGCCAGCAGCCAAGGCCCGGCTTCATACGAGCAGTACTTC.

As regards this clone: Distinct nucleotide sequences in the sample also encode this CDR3. The V gene is TRBV7-2, the J gene TRBJ2-7; tentatively, D is TRBD1 (6 bases). Germline V gives CDR1 SGHTA, CDR2 FQGNSA. V was pared by 1 base and J by 0 bases, with 10 bases between. The CDR3 runs 15 residues. This CDR3 reads CASSLVAQGSYEQYF. CDR3 sequence (DNA): TGTGCCAGCAGCTTAGTAGCACAGGGCTCCTACGAGCAGTACTTC.

This clone was seen repeatedly, ten times or more. The gene calls are TRBV28 and TRBJ1-2, with no clear D. Germline V lookup: CDR1 MDHEN, CDR2 SYDVKM. This CDR3 has 13 amino acids. The V gene lost 4 bases and the J gene lost 6 bases, with 12 bases spanning the gap. The DNA of the CDR3 is TGTGCCAGCAGTTCATCATTGAGGGATGGCTACACCTTC. This sequence encodes CASSSSLRDGYTF.

J is TRBJ2-7 and V is TRBV7-9, with 8 bases fitting TRBD1. CDR1 and CDR2 (germline): SEHNR, FQNEAQ (reference sequence). The CDR3 is made up of 15 amino acids. With V trimmed by 5 bases and J by 0 bases, 6 bases remained unmatched. The CDR3 is CASSPRDRSSYEQYF. CDR3 nucleotides: TGTGCCAGCAGCCCCAGGGACAGGAGCTCCTACGAGCAGTACTTC.

The chain is built from TRBV15 and TRBJ2-3; 12 nucleotides align to TRBD2. V gave up 4 bases and J gave up 4 bases; unmatched junction bases: 15. CDR1 is LNHNV, CDR2 YYDKDF, per germline (reference sequence). The CDR3 runs to 19 residues. The CDR3 nucleotides read TGTGCCACCAGCACTGAACTAGCGGGGGGCCCCCTACTTGCAGATACGCAGTATTTT. Translated, it gives CATSTELAGGPLLADTQYF.

The sample holds one count of this clone. The sample has other DNA sequences that encode this CDR3 too. DNA for the CDR3: TGCGCCAGCAGCTTGGAAGCGGGGGGGCGTGAGACCCAGTACTTC. Protein: CASSLEAGGRETQYF. The chain combines TRBV5-1 with TRBJ2-5; TRBD2 agrees at 10 bases. V lost 0 bases and J lost 5; bases outside the gene matches: 4. Germline V gives CDR1 SGHRS, CDR2 YFSETQ. This CDR3 contains 15 residues.

This chain uses TRBV19 with TRBJ1-1, with a tentative D call TRBD1 (5 bases). Trimming took off 3 bases at V and 1 base at J, with 18 bases between the two ends. This CDR3 has 17 residues. The germline V gene encodes CDR1 LNHDA and CDR2 SQIVND (reference sequence). CDR3 loop: CASSIGGTFPRNTEAFF. DNA for the CDR3: TGTGCCAGTAGTATCGGGGGAACTTTCCCCCGGAACACTGAAGCTTTCTTT.

This clone was recorded at least ten times. The rearrangement joins TRBV2 to TRBJ1-1, with D possibly being TRBD1 (5 bases). Trimming stripped 0 bases from V and 5 bases from J, with 7 bases between. Germline CDR1 SNHLY, CDR2 FYNNEI. The length of the CDR3 is 13 residues. The CDR3 nucleotides are TGTGCCAGCAGTGAAGCGGGGGAAACTGAAGCTTTCTTT. Amino acids: CASSEAGETEAFF. The complete variable domain, with remaining parts taken from reference TRBV2 and TRBJ1-1, reads EPEVTQTPSHQVTQMGQEVILRCVPISNHLYFYWYRQILGQKVEFLVSFYNNEISEKSEIFDDQFSVERPDGSNFTLKIRSTKLEDSAMYFCASSEAGETEAFFGQGTRLTVV.

This clone was detected once. This chain links TRBV5-6 with TRBJ2-7, with D hard to call. Germline V gene lookup returns CDR1 SGHDT and CDR2 YYEEEE. The V and J ends lost 1 base and 2 bases respectively, with 10 bases between them. The CDR3 length is 14 residues. Here the CDR3 DNA reads TGTGCCAGCAGCTTGTCGGGTTCGACCTACGAGCAGTACTTC. It yields the protein CASSLSGSTYEQYF.

The genes are TRBV5-4 and TRBJ2-5; the match to TRBD2 covers 13 bases. V dropped 0 bases and J dropped 3; count of bases not matched to a gene: 8. CDR1 and CDR2 from the germline V gene are SGHNT and YYREEE (reference sequence). This CDR3 is 18 amino acids long. Here the CDR3 reads CASSLAPGLAGRKETQYF. The CDR3 nucleotides read TGTGCCAGCAGCTTGGCCCCGGGACTAGCGGGAAGAAAAGAGACCCAGTACTTC.

V is TRBV28 and J is TRBJ1-4, with 7 bases aligning to TRBD1. V lost 2 bases, J lost 7 bases, and 4 bases stayed unmatched. Germline V lookup: CDR1 MDHEN, CDR2 SYDVKM. This CDR3 is 14 amino acids long. CDR3 nucleotide sequence: TGTGCCAGCAGTTTACAGGGGGATGGTGAAAAACTGTTTTTT. Protein sequence: CASSLQGDGEKLFF.

The V call is TRBV4-2, the J call TRBJ2-3; 7 bases agree with TRBD2. The trim removed 3 bases at V and 6 bases at J, leaving 15 bases unmatched. Per germline, CDR1 LGHNA and CDR2 YNFKEQ. CDR3 length: 17 amino acids. The DNA of the CDR3 is TGTGCCAGCAGCCAGGGTGCTAGCGGCGCAAAAGGGGATACGCAGTATTTT. Amino acid sequence: CASSQGASGAKGDTQYF.

V and J are TRBV7-9 and TRBJ2-2; D is uncertain. Trimming stripped 1 base from V and 0 bases from J, with 6 bases between. The CDR3 sequence is 15 residues long. Germline V gene lookup returns CDR1 SEHNR and CDR2 FQNEAQ (reference sequence). This CDR3 is CASSLGQANTGELFF. DNA of the CDR3: TGTGCCAGCAGCTTAGGGCAGGCGAACACCGGGGAGCTGTTTTTT.

The chain is built from TRBV28 and TRBJ2-7; D gene ambiguous. V was pared by 6 bases and J by 2 bases, with 5 bases between. Germline V gene data show CDR1 as MDHEN and CDR2 as SYDVKM. CDR3 length: 11 amino acids. As DNA, the CDR3 is TGTGCCAGCAGCCCGGCCTACGAGCAGTACTTC. Its translation is CASSPAYEQYF.

V gene TRBV18 combines with J gene TRBJ1-6; D perhaps matches TRBD1 (6 bases). This CDR3 contains 15 residues. Germline values: CDR1 KGHSH, CDR2 LQKENI. The V gene lost 3 bases and the J gene lost 8 bases, with 14 bases spanning the gap. The CDR3 DNA reads as TGTGCCAGCTCACCCTCAGGGGAGGCCTATTCACCCCTCCACTTT. This codes for CASSPSGEAYSPLHF.

The rearrangement joins TRBV28 to TRBJ1-2; D possibly corresponds to TRBD1 (6 bases). The germline V and J ends were trimmed by 4 bases and 6 bases, with 12 bases remaining between them. This CDR3 region has 13 residues. Germline CDR1 and CDR2: MDHEN and SYDVKM. In nucleotides, the CDR3 is TGTGCCAGCAGTTCGAATTACAGGGATGGCTACACCTTC. It encodes CASSSNYRDGYTF.

This clone was seen only once. J is TRBJ1-2 and V is TRBV5-4, with 8 bases aligning to TRBD1. CDR3 length equals 15 residues. V shed 3 bases, J shed 5 bases, and the junction held 9 bases outside the gene matches. The germline CDR1 and CDR2 sequences are SGHNT and YYREEE (reference sequence). CDR3 loop: CASSSDRAFGYGYTF. In nucleotides, the CDR3 is TGTGCCAGCAGCTCGGACAGGGCCTTTGGGTATGGCTACACCTTC.